Following are 12 T cell receptor beta chains from one sample sequenced in a study of tumor-infiltrating lymphocytes in oesophageal squamous cell carcinoma. TCRdb re-called the PCR reads with MiXCR, one entry per CDR3 protein. The table has over 10,000 distinct CDR3 sequences, around 48% seen once. The sample was esophageal tumor tissue. The receptors here all came from a female donor with esophageal squamous cell carcinoma.

The chain uses TRBV7-3 and TRBJ2-5; 8 bases fit TRBD1. The J call may be incorrect, as the DNA end agrees better with TRBJ2-7. This CDR3 has 14 residues. Germline-derived CDR1 and CDR2 are SGHTA and FQGTGA. CDR3 sequence (DNA): TGTGCCAGCAGCTTAAGTTCAGGGGGCAACGAGCAGTACTTC. This encodes CASSLSSGGNEQYF.

Of note for this clonotype: A read error is likely, as this CDR3 ends without the conserved phenylalanine or tryptophan. No DNA is shown, since the ends of the CDR3 on it are uncertain; the CDR3 is the one TCRdb lists. The chain carries TRBV7-3 and TRBJ2-3. With termini counted, the CDR3 has 13 amino acids. Per germline, CDR1 SGHTA and CDR2 FQGTGA. CDR3 loop: CASSSPTSSTLGT.

J is TRBJ2-5 and V is TRBV7-8; 15 bases fit TRBD2. This CDR3 spans 16 amino acids. The V segment lost 3 bases and the J segment 4 bases; nucleotides outside the gene matches: 3. Germline CDR1 SGHVS, CDR2 FQNEAQ. CDR3 DNA: TGTGCCAGCAGCTTCCCGGGACTAGCGGGAGGAGAGACCCAGTACTTC. Its translation: CASSFPGLAGGETQYF.

Turning to this clonotype: The DNA is omitted, as the CDR3 cannot be located on it reliably, and the CDR3 follows TCRdb's listing. The chain has TRBV18 and TRBJ2-6; TRBD1 reflects the table's D call only, with no check against the DNA. The length of the CDR3 is 18 amino acids, counting both ends. CDR1 is KGHSH, CDR2 LQKENI, per germline. The CDR3: CASSPASWDRVERLHLRF.

The genes are TRBV7-8 and TRBJ2-5; weak D call: TRBD2 (5 bases). The DNA end is a closer match to TRBJ2-1, so the J assignment may be wrong. Germline values: CDR1 SGHVS, CDR2 FQNEAQ. The CDR3 loop spans 16 amino acids. CDR3 nucleotide sequence: TGTGCCAGCAGCTTAAAAAGGCTAGTGACTAACGATGAGCAGTTCTTC. This translates into CASSLKRLVTNDEQFF.

This chain links TRBV28 with TRBJ2-5; 7 bases are a match to TRBD2. The DNA end lines up better with TRBJ2-1; the J call may be wrong. The CDR3 extends over 15 amino acids. Germline CDR1 is MDHEN and CDR2 is SYDVKM. CDR3 amino acids: CASSTRTSPLNEQFF. The CDR3 DNA sequence: TGTGCCAGCAGTACAAGGACTAGTCCGTTGAATGAGCAGTTCTTC.

This clonotype was counted a single time. CDR3 residues: CASSSGQGRSGANVLTF. For the CDR3, the DNA is TGTGCCAGCAGCTCCGGACAGGGACGCTCTGGGGCCAACGTCCTGACTTTC. The rearrangement links TRBV7-3 to TRBJ2-6, with TRBD1 matching 8 bases. The CDR3 extends over 17 amino acids. After removal of 4 bases from V and 0 bases from J, the junction contained 5 bases not matched to a gene. The germline V gene has CDR1 SGHTA and CDR2 FQGTGA.

As concerns this clonotype: Since no conserved phenylalanine or tryptophan closes the CDR3, a read error is the likely cause. No DNA is shown, since the ends of the CDR3 on it are uncertain; the CDR3 is the one TCRdb lists. V gene TRBV7-2 combines with J gene TRBJ2-5; the table's TRBD1 call for D was not verified on the DNA. 19 amino acids form the CDR3, both terminal residues included. From germline, CDR1 is SGHTA and CDR2 FQGNSA. CDR3 in amino acids: CASGSGRGTSFLYGYTFGS.

Here the CDR3 DNA reads TGTGCCAGCAGCTTTGAACGTAATGAGCAGTTCTTC. Translated: CASSFERNEQFF. J is TRBJ2-5 and V is TRBV7-2; no reliable D call. Judging by the DNA end, TRBJ2-1 fits better; the J call may be wrong. The CDR3 spans 12 residues. The germline V gene encodes CDR1 SGHTA and CDR2 FQGNSA.

Note on this clonotype: A much larger clone is a single base away; this may be a read error. This chain connects TRBV27 to TRBJ2-7; tentatively, D is TRBD2 (5 bases). Near its end, the DNA agrees better with TRBJ2-1, so the J call may be wrong. CDR3 length: 14 residues. CDR1 and CDR2 (germline): MNHEY, SMNVEV (reference sequence). CDR3 sequence reads: CASSLGRRGYEQFF. For the CDR3, the DNA is TGTGCCAGCAGTTTAGGACGCCGAGGGTACGAGCAGTTCTTC.

The chain recombines TRBV7-3 with TRBJ2-2; the match to TRBD1 covers 8 bases. The junction had 7 bases not matched to a gene; V was cut back by 1 base and J by 6 bases. This CDR3 has 16 residues. The V gene's germline CDR1 is SGHTA and CDR2 FQGTGA. DNA for the CDR3: TGTGCCAGCAGCTTAAACCCAGGGGGCCAATCCGGGGAGCTGTTTTTT. It yields the protein CASSLNPGGQSGELFF.

This clonotype occurred once. The CDR3 is CASSLDTGSYEQYF. CDR3 DNA: TGTGCCAGCAGCTTAGACACGGGTTCCTACGAGCAGTACTTC. The chain is built from TRBV7-2 and TRBJ2-1, with D unclear. The end of the DNA is better explained by TRBJ2-7, so the J call may be wrong. The CDR3 has 14 residues. The germline gives CDR1 SGHTA, CDR2 FQGNSA.